This T cell receptor beta chain emerged from a study of shared clonotypes between healthy human individuals. Replicate PCRs from sorted subsets contained around 190 ng DNA, which is around 30,000 T cell genomes. Clones were read by immunoSEQ multiplex PCR, and TCRdb kept only the in-frame ones, dropping some. This table holds roughly 1,100,000 clones, around 75% found once. V shed 1 base and J shed 3 bases, with 6 bases lying between them. The CDR3 is 13 residues long. Germline values: CDR1 SGHTA, CDR2 FQGNSA. Input material: memory CD4+ T cells sorted from blood. Sample subset: CD45RA-negative fraction. The receptor's source is a man between 18 and 35 years old in good health. This chain joins TRBV7-2 and TRBJ1-1, with no clear D. CDR3 in amino acids: CASSLVRDTEAFF. CDR3 DNA: TGTGCCAGCAGCTTAGTACGGGACACTGAAGCTTTCTTT.